The rows below give T cell receptor beta chains drawn from one sample of a study of control samples from healthy donors and cancer patients. Assay used: immunoSEQ multiplex PCR; TCRdb lists only in-frame clones, some missing. In the table there are some 82,000 clones, roughly 82% of which are singletons. The sample consisted of PBMCs. All receptors come from a man in his 60s with head and neck cancer. The CDR3 runs from the conserved cysteine through the conserved F or W. A D gene is named only where the DNA matches it firmly. Only part of the rows carry a size: once, few, many, or a class if the clone is expanded.

clone_size: NA
cdr3_length: 13
v_call: TRBV25-1
d_call: NA
j_call: TRBJ2-3
cdr3_aa: CASSESVPDTQYF
cdr3_nt: TGTGCCAGCAGTGAATCGGTGCCAGATACGCAGTATTTT

clone_size: many
cdr3_length: 14
v_call: TRBV30
d_call: TRBD1
j_call: TRBJ1-4
cdr3_aa: CAWSVGQNNEKLFF
cdr3_nt: TGTGCCTGGAGTGTGGGACAGAATAATGAAAAACTGTTTTTT

clone_size: NA
cdr3_length: 14
v_call: TRBV19
d_call: NA
j_call: TRBJ2-7
cdr3_aa: CASREGGSAYEQYF
cdr3_nt: TGTGCCAGTAGGGAGGGCGGAAGCGCCTACGAGCAGTACTTC

clone_size: NA
cdr3_length: 12
v_call: TRBV27
d_call: NA
j_call: TRBJ2-2
cdr3_aa: CASSLLNGELFF
cdr3_nt: TGTGCCAGCAGTTTATTAAACGGGGAGCTGTTTTTT

clone_size: NA
cdr3_length: 14
v_call: TRBV18
d_call: TRBD1
j_call: TRBJ2-5
cdr3_aa: CASSPGTGQETQYF
cdr3_nt: TGTGCCAGCTCACCCGGGACAGGGCAAGAGACCCAGTACTTC

clone_size: NA
cdr3_length: 13
v_call: TRBV28
d_call: NA
j_call: TRBJ2-1
cdr3_aa: CASSSQGKDEQFF
cdr3_nt: TGTGCCAGCAGTTCCCAGGGGAAGGATGAGCAGTTCTTC

clone_size: NA
cdr3_length: 14
v_call: TRBV28
d_call: NA
j_call: TRBJ2-7
cdr3_aa: CASSPLWAAYEQYF
cdr3_nt: TGTGCCAGCAGTCCTCTTTGGGCAGCCTACGAGCAGTACTTC

clone_size: NA
cdr3_length: 17
v_call: TRBV18
d_call: TRBD1
j_call: TRBJ2-7
cdr3_aa: CASSPSTVGQGDYEQYF
cdr3_nt: TGTGCCAGCTCGCCTTCCACCGTGGGACAGGGGGACTACGAGCAGTACTTC

clone_size: NA
cdr3_length: 16
v_call: TRBV5-1
d_call: TRBD1
j_call: TRBJ2-1
cdr3_aa: CASGRGQGANMNEQFF
cdr3_nt: TGCGCCAGCGGAAGGGGACAGGGGGCGAACATGAATGAGCAGTTCTTC

clone_size: NA
cdr3_length: 15
v_call: TRBV6-5
d_call: NA
j_call: TRBJ2-3
cdr3_aa: CASSYYGQNTDTQYF
cdr3_nt: TGTGCCAGCAGTTATTACGGACAGAACACAGATACGCAGTATTTT

clone_size: NA
cdr3_length: 17
v_call: TRBV18
d_call: NA
j_call: TRBJ2-1
cdr3_aa: CASSQGTWGSSNNEQFF
cdr3_nt: TGTGCCAGCTCACAAGGGACCTGGGGATCCTCCAACAATGAGCAGTTCTTC

clone_size: once
cdr3_length: 14
v_call: TRBV5-1
d_call: NA
j_call: TRBJ1-5
cdr3_aa: CASSLTGGNQPQHF
cdr3_nt: TGCGCCAGCAGCTTGACCGGAGGGAATCAGCCCCAGCATTTT

clone_size: NA
cdr3_length: 17
v_call: TRBV5-1
d_call: NA
j_call: TRBJ2-3
cdr3_aa: CASSLVPGRAITDTQYF
cdr3_nt: TGCGCCAGCAGCTTGGTGCCCGGACGAGCCATAACAGATACGCAGTATTTT

clone_size: NA
cdr3_length: 15
v_call: TRBV5-8
d_call: NA
j_call: TRBJ1-2
cdr3_aa: CASSSPNTPFYGYTF
cdr3_nt: TGTGCCAGCAGCTCCCCGAATACACCCTTCTATGGCTACACCTTC

clone_size: NA
cdr3_length: 10
v_call: TRBV28
d_call: NA
j_call: TRBJ1-2
cdr3_aa: CATSNYGYTF
cdr3_nt: TGTGCCACAAGTAACTATGGCTACACCTTC

clone_size: NA
cdr3_length: 13
v_call: TRBV7-9
d_call: NA
j_call: TRBJ2-2
cdr3_aa: CASSLDRTGELFF
cdr3_nt: TGTGCCAGCAGCTTAGACCGCACCGGGGAGCTGTTTTTT

clone_size: NA
cdr3_length: 19
v_call: TRBV5-6
d_call: NA
j_call: TRBJ1-6
cdr3_aa: CASSLLGARPSSYNSPLHF
cdr3_nt: TGTGCCAGCAGCCTCCTCGGGGCTAGACCGAGCTCCTATAATTCACCCCTCCACTTT

clone_size: few
cdr3_length: 15
v_call: TRBV6-6
d_call: NA
j_call: TRBJ1-2
cdr3_aa: CASLAGATYSYGYTF
cdr3_nt: TGTGCCAGCCTGGCGGGCGCCACATATTCTTATGGCTACACCTTC

clone_size: NA
cdr3_length: 16
v_call: TRBV5-6
d_call: TRBD1
j_call: TRBJ1-2
cdr3_aa: CASSLASGGRNYGYTF
cdr3_nt: TGTGCCAGCAGCTTGGCGTCAGGGGGCCGGAACTATGGCTACACCTTC

clone_size: NA
cdr3_length: 13
v_call: TRBV2
d_call: TRBD1
j_call: TRBJ1-1
cdr3_aa: CASTKDRDTEAFF
cdr3_nt: TGTGCCAGCACCAAAGACAGGGACACTGAAGCTTTCTTT

clone_size: once
cdr3_length: 17
v_call: TRBV5-1
d_call: NA
j_call: TRBJ1-4
cdr3_aa: CASSLRRGAGENEKLFF
cdr3_nt: TGCGCCAGCAGCTTGCGAAGAGGGGCAGGGGAGAATGAAAAACTGTTTTTT